This note documents a single T cell receptor (beta chain) sequence. In the study's own analysis: The authors estimated nucleated cell counts from reference gene primer amplification. TCRdb's copy holds only in-frame clones and misses some; the assay was immunoSEQ multiplex PCR. Clonal size and the V and J genes are those of that table, whereas D and trimming came from the DNA. The sample carries about 200,000 clones, nearly 90% recorded once. Germline-derived CDR1 and CDR2 are KGHDR and SFDVKD. V lost 1 base to trimming and J lost 0 bases, with 15 bases between them. This CDR3 region has 18 residues. The data are from a study of blood T cell repertoires in COVID-19. In the study overall: Some COVID-19 samples were acute and others convalescent; all came from the United States, Italy and Spain. T cells, B-cell-depleted T cells, or PBMCs supplied cDNA or gDNA.

The origin of this receptor is a man between 60 and 75 years old with active or convalescent COVID-19. The gene calls are TRBV24-1 and TRBJ1-5; TRBD1 might be the D (6 bases). The sample consisted of peripheral blood. In nucleotides, the CDR3 is TGTGCCACCAGTGATTTCCCAGGGGACTACTATAGCAATCAGCCCCAGCATTTT. Its translation is CATSDFPGDYYSNQPQHF.